This TCR beta chain was sequenced during a study of T cell responses to AZD1222 COVID-19 vaccine (dated by TCRdb to the early 2020s). Study-wide context: A total of 233 trial participants underwent TCR sequencing, of whom 207 received two doses of AZD1222 and roughly 25 received two doses of the MenACWY control vaccine. Trial participants were enrolled into age subgroups of 18-55, 56-69 and 70-plus years, which contained approximately 150, 28 and 58 TCR-sequenced participants, respectively.

This sample's time point label indicates: about 28 days (+/-7) after the second vaccine dose. Because spike-specific TCR depth and breadth did not differ between the two schedules, AZD1222 recipients who got a second dose at roughly 4 weeks were pooled with those who got a second dose at roughly 12 weeks. Vaccinee samples were obtained from the UK trials COV001 and COV002, which included a single-blind randomized controlled phase 2/3 trial of AZD1222 (ChAdOx1 nCoV-19) in healthy adults. Trial participant PBMC samples were collected at day 0 and day 28 after the second dose for TCRbeta chain sequencing. Trimming takes 0 bases off V and 9 bases off J; junction bases not matched to a gene: 13. The CDR3 has 16 amino acids, counting the end cysteine and phenylalanine. Of the read, only the CDR3 DNA is kept; its 48 bases are in frame from base 1. Reading the germline V gene (reference sequence) gives CDR1 MNHNY and CDR2 SVGAGI.

The CDR3 regions of human TCRbeta chains were analyzed by immunosequencing. In the source study's methods: TCRs in the repertoires were compared against a reference library of SARS-CoV-2-specific TCRs that had been generated with the MIRA antigen-specificity platform. Breadth meant the fraction of unique TCRs that were SARS-CoV-2-associated, whereas depth meant the fraction of total T cells that were SARS-CoV-2-associated. Using the MIRA data, each spike-specific TCR was assigned both to the spike region to which the TCR was reactive and to a CD4 or CD8 class. Log10-transformed breadth and depth values were compared by one-way ANOVA with Sidak's multiple comparisons tests. The table comes from immuneACCESS by way of TCRdb, which keeps in-frame sequences with V and J called. Part of the clones is missing from these tables; in studies checked, under half for an unresolved V gene and the rest for unknown reasons. V, J and clone size are taken as reported in that table, and D and trimming were inferred from the DNA itself. This sample is represented by approximately 170,000 clones; 85% to 90% of them were singletons. The ten top clones hold approximately 10% of the sample.

Paper-wide results and their limitations: Reportedly, close to half of the unique spike-specific TCRs recognized epitopes lying outside the regions that are mutated in the B.1.351 and B.1.1.7 variants. The 56-69-year group was small, and its depth increase did not reach significance, likely because of low power. Vaccine-associated CD4 TCRs spanned the whole spike protein, with dominant responses in regions 160-218 and 743-854. Because no samples from the day 14 peak response were available, repertoires could be characterized only after the peak T cell response. Only a handful of AZD1222 recipients were SARS-CoV-2 seropositive at baseline, limiting conclusions about previously exposed vaccinees. Most participants were white British and females outnumbered males, and the authors suggested that clonal diversity may have been underestimated. After two AZD1222 doses, spike-specific TCR breadth and depth were significantly higher than at day 0 and than in MenACWY recipients.

Comments on this clone: The antigen it binds to is not known. Qualities for individual bases were not recorded, and no much larger clone is one base off.

The origin of this receptor is an adult who received the AZD1222 COVID-19 vaccine. Here the chain combines TRBV6-6 and TRBJ1-1; 7 central nucleotides agree with TRBD1. The sample was peripheral blood, taken 28 days after the second AZD1222 dose. This receptor has the CDR3 CASSYSGDRLKHKAFF. DNA sequence: TGTGCCAGCAGTTACTCGGGGGACAGATTAAAACATAAAGCTTTCTTT.